Below, one T cell receptor (beta chain) is given with its context. The data originate from a study of blood T cell repertoires in COVID-19. Study summary: Sources were T cells, B-cell-depleted T cells, or PBMCs; the material itself was cDNA or gDNA.

Germline CDR1 reads SGHRS; CDR2 reads YFSETQ. Trimming cost V 2 bases and J 2 bases; bases outside gene matches: 13. The CDR3 has 17 residues. The participants were between roughly 18 and 89 years old and came from some 25 US areas. Authors' methods: Amplification from reference gene primers served as the basis for estimated nucleated cell counts. Only in-frame clones appear in the TCRdb table, and some are missing; sequencing was by immunoSEQ multiplex PCR. That table supplies the V and J calls and clone size; D and trimming were determined from the DNA. The sample lists about 440,000 clones, around nine tenths seen once, with over 1.5% in the top ten.

The clonotype originates from a woman between 18 and 29 years old with acute COVID-19. Sample: PBMCs or T cells enriched from blood (not recorded which). The V and J genes are TRBV5-1 and TRBJ2-7, with 7 bases aligning to TRBD2. As DNA, the CDR3 is TGCGCCAGCAGCTTTCGGGCCGGCCGGGGGGATACCTACGAGCAGTACTTC. The encoded protein is CASSFRAGRGDTYEQYF.